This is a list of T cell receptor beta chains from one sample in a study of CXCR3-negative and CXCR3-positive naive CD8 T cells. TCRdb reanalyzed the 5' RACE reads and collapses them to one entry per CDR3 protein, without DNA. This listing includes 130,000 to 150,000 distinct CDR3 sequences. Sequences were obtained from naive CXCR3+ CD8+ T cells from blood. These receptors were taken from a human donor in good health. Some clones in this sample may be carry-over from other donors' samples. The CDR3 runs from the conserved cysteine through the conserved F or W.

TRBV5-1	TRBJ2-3	CASREGTDTQYF
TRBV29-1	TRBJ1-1	CSVEGENAEAFF
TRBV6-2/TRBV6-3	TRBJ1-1	CASSDMTNTEAFF
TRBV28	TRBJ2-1	CASSLPPGALYNEQFF
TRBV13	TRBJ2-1	CASSSRGGTEMFDEQFF
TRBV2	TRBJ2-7	CASSEIGRVDYEQYF
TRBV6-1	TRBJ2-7	CASSEVLLSYEQYF
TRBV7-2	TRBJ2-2	CASSAGQGWTVTGELFF
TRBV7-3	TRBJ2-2	CASSELDNTGELFF
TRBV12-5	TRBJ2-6	CASGLGDGANVLTF
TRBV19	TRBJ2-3	CASSIETGGATDTQYF